This passage covers 29 T cell receptor beta chains from one sample sequenced in a study of cytomegalovirus exposure and HLA in healthy donors (TCRdb year 2017). Library preparation employed the immunoSEQ multiplex PCR assay. The multiplex PCR relied on a mix of 60 forward primers for TCR Vbeta segments and 13 reverse primers for TCR Jbeta segments. As stored in TCRdb, this immuneACCESS dataset retains in-frame rearrangements with V and J assigned. A fraction of the clones does not appear; measured against another copy, unresolved V genes explain less than half of the discrepancy, and the remainder lacks a known reason. Here the sample has about 170,000 clones; 85% occur a single time. Of the sample, 1% falls within the top ten clones. The sample taken for sequencing was PBMCs. The receptors here all came from a boy aged 2 to 9 in good health and CMV-seronegative.

The chain joins TRBV15 to TRBJ2-1; TRBD1 might be the D (6 bases). The germline V gene encodes CDR1 LNHNV and CDR2 YYDKDF (reference sequence). The CDR3 extends over 14 amino acids. V was clipped by 1 base and J by 8 bases, with 12 bases between them. This CDR3 reads CATSRALAGDEQFF. DNA of the CDR3: TGTGCCACCAGCAGAGCTTTAGCAGGGGATGAGCAGTTCTTC.

CDR3 sequence: CASSRPGTSGGGTDTQYF. CDR3 nucleotides: TGTGCCAGCAGTCGTCCCGGGACTAGCGGGGGGGGCACAGATACGCAGTATTTT. V is TRBV5-4 and J is TRBJ2-3; TRBD2 agrees at 16 bases. The germline V gene has CDR1 SGHNT and CDR2 YYREEE (reference sequence). CDR3 length: 18 amino acids. After removal of 5 bases from V and 1 base from J, the junction contained 7 bases not matched to a gene.

The rearrangement joins TRBV6-6 to TRBJ1-2, with a possible D match to TRBD1 (5 bases). V lost 8 bases, J lost 5 bases, and 18 bases lay in between. This CDR3 region has 14 residues. Per germline, CDR1 MNHNY and CDR2 SVGAGI (reference sequence). CDR3 in amino acids: CASVPGGGGYGYTF. The CDR3, as DNA: TGTGCCAGCGTACCTGGGGGGGGAGGGTATGGCTACACCTTC.

Concerning this clone: The sample has other DNA sequences that encode this CDR3 too. The genes are TRBV27 and TRBJ1-5, with D unresolved. Looked up from germline, CDR1 is MNHEY and CDR2 is SMNVEV (reference sequence). Between the trimmed V and J ends, which lost 0 bases and 0 bases, there was a span of 3 bases. The CDR3 loop spans 14 amino acids. The CDR3 sequence: CASSLSYSNQPQHF. The CDR3 region has the DNA TGTGCCAGCAGTTTATCGTATAGCAATCAGCCCCAGCATTTT.

The chain joins TRBV28 to TRBJ2-7, with 7 positions matching TRBD1. The CDR3 has 15 amino acids. Germline V gene sequence: CDR1 MDHEN, CDR2 SYDVKM. V gave up 2 bases and J gave up 2 bases; unmatched junction bases: 6. The CDR3 DNA follows: TGTGCCAGCAGTTTAAGGGGACAGCCCCCCTACGAGCAGTACTTC. Amino acid sequence: CASSLRGQPPYEQYF.

This clone was counted a single time. The gene calls are TRBV28 and TRBJ2-3; 9 bases map to TRBD1. The J segment lost 1 base and the V segment lost 4 bases, leaving 3 bases of the junction unmatched. CDR3 length equals 15 residues. Germline loops: CDR1 MDHEN, CDR2 SYDVKM. CDR3 DNA sequence: TGTGCCAGCAGTTCAAGGACAGGGGGCACAGATACGCAGTATTTT. It specifies CASSSRTGGTDTQYF.

The chain is built from TRBV28 and TRBJ2-5, with a tentative D call TRBD2 (5 bases). The CDR3 loop spans 12 amino acids. Germline values: CDR1 MDHEN, CDR2 SYDVKM. The germline V and J ends were trimmed by 6 bases and 4 bases, with 9 bases remaining between them. The DNA of the CDR3 is TGTGCCAGCAGCCAGAGCGGAGAGACCCAGTACTTC. Translating gives CASSQSGETQYF.

Remarks on this clone: One end of the junction varies from germline; a read error may be responsible. The chain recombines TRBV29-1 with TRBJ2-1; 10 bases agree with TRBD2. This CDR3 has 14 residues. Germline V gene sequence: CDR1 SQVTM, CDR2 ANQGSEA. The CDR3 sequence: CSVGTSGDLMRKVF. The CDR3 DNA is TGCAGCGTTGGGACTAGCGGAGACCTAATGAGAAAGGTCTTC.

The chain uses TRBV5-6 and TRBJ2-7; D might be TRBD2 (5 bases). V lost 1 base to trimming and J lost 4 bases, with 9 bases between them. Germline V gene data show CDR1 as SGHDT and CDR2 as YYEEEE. This CDR3 has 13 residues. The CDR3 protein is CASSLLSGYEQYF. The DNA for the CDR3 is TGTGCCAGCAGCTTGTTGAGCGGTTACGAGCAGTACTTC.

This clone was recorded once. The chain carries TRBV28 and TRBJ2-7; tentatively, D is TRBD2 (6 bases). The V gene lost 7 bases and the J gene lost 2 bases, with 15 bases spanning the gap. Germline CDR1 MDHEN, CDR2 SYDVKM. This CDR3 comprises 14 residues. CDR3 nucleotide sequence: TGTGCCAGCACTCCACAGCGGGTCCCCTACGAGCAGTACTTC. It encodes CASTPQRVPYEQYF.

The chain recombines TRBV5-1 with TRBJ2-5; 8 nucleotides match TRBD2. The J call may be wrong; the DNA end is better matched by TRBJ2-7. CDR1 and CDR2 from the germline V gene are SGHRS and YFSETQ. The CDR3 has 15 residues. As DNA, the CDR3 is TGCGCCAGCAGAAGGAATAGCGGGACATCCTACGAGCAGTACTTC. Translated, it gives CASRRNSGTSYEQYF.

The chain joins TRBV28 to TRBJ2-1, with 9 bases fitting TRBD2. V shed 1 base, J shed 5 bases, and the junction held 12 bases outside the gene matches. The CDR3 sequence is 18 residues long. The germline gives CDR1 MDHEN, CDR2 SYDVKM. The CDR3 coding sequence is TGTGCCAGCAGTTTATTCGTCCGGGTTGCGGGAGGGAACAATGAGCAGTTCTTC. Protein: CASSLFVRVAGGNNEQFF.

V is TRBV10-1 and J is TRBJ2-7; 10 bases align to TRBD1. After removal of 6 bases from V and 4 bases from J, the junction contained 9 bases not matched to a gene. The germline CDR1 and CDR2 sequences are WNHNN and SYGVQD (reference sequence). The CDR3 extends over 15 amino acids. The CDR3 loop is CASSAGTGVQYEQYV. The CDR3, as DNA: TGCGCCAGCAGCGCCGGGACAGGGGTCCAATACGAGCAGTACGTC.

The sample holds one count of this clone. This chain links TRBV5-1 with TRBJ2-2; D call uncertain. CDR1 and CDR2 from the germline V gene are SGHRS and YFSETQ. V gave up 0 bases and J gave up 3 bases, with 6 bases separating them. This CDR3 comprises 14 residues. CDR3 DNA sequence: TGCGCCAGCAGCTTGGACAGATACACCGGGGAGCTGTTTTTT. Amino acid sequence: CASSLDRYTGELFF.

The chain recombines TRBV7-9 with TRBJ2-2, with TRBD2 identical over 9 bases. The V gene's germline CDR1 is SEHNR and CDR2 FQNEAQ (reference sequence). The ends lost 4 bases at V and 0 bases at J; junction bases unmatched: 6. The CDR3 contains 17 residues. The CDR3 loop is CASSYVAGEANTGELFF. DNA for the CDR3: TGTGCCAGCAGCTACGTAGCGGGAGAAGCGAACACCGGGGAGCTGTTTTTT. Looking up the rest from reference TRBV7-9 and TRBJ2-2 gives the full variable domain: DTGVSQNPRHKITKRGQNVTFRCDPISEHNRLYWYRQTLGQGPEFLTYFQNEAQLEKSRLLSDRFSAERPKGSFSTLEIQRTEQGDSAMYLCASSYVAGEANTGELFFGEGSRLTVL.

This clone was found a few times. V gene TRBV5-1 combines with J gene TRBJ2-2, with 8 bases matching TRBD2. The CDR3 is 15 residues long. V lost 5 bases, J lost 1 base, and 4 bases stayed unmatched. Per the germline V gene, CDR1 is SGHRS and CDR2 is YFSETQ. CDR3: CASRETSGNTGELFF. The CDR3 DNA follows: TGCGCCAGCAGGGAAACTAGCGGGAACACCGGGGAGCTGTTTTTT.

This clone has a handful of counts. The chain recombines TRBV28 with TRBJ1-2; no clear D gene. The CDR3 runs to 15 residues. Germline CDR1 MDHEN, CDR2 SYDVKM. V was shortened by 5 bases and J by 0 bases, with 13 bases between the two germline ends. CDR3 protein: CASSMGRTANYGYTF. CDR3 DNA sequence: TGTGCCAGCAGTATGGGGAGGACTGCTAACTATGGCTACACCTTC.

The chain joins TRBV28 to TRBJ1-3; TRBD1 might be the D (6 bases). This CDR3 is 13 amino acids long. Germline CDR1 is MDHEN and CDR2 is SYDVKM. The V end was cut by 5 bases, the J end by 6 bases, with 11 bases between. Written as DNA, the CDR3 is TGTGCCAGCAGTCCCCAGGGGACAAACACCATATATTTT. Its protein is CASSPQGTNTIYF.

The chain uses TRBV28 and TRBJ2-3; 7 nucleotides match TRBD1. V gave up 6 bases and J gave up 7 bases; unmatched junction bases: 13. CDR3 length equals 15 residues. CDR1 and CDR2 (germline): MDHEN, SYDVKM. In DNA, the CDR3 is TGTGCCAGCAGCGGTACAGGGGTCGCATTAAATACGCAGTATTTT. Protein product: CASSGTGVALNTQYF.

The chain recombines TRBV4-1 with TRBJ1-6, with D unclear. The CDR3 length is 15 residues. Germline V gene data show CDR1 as MGHRA and CDR2 as YSYEKL. Trimming cost V 3 bases and J 6 bases, with 12 bases left between them. CDR3 loop: CASSHPGGSNSPLHF. DNA for the CDR3: TGCGCCAGCAGCCACCCCGGCGGGTCTAATTCACCCCTCCACTTT.

The rearrangement links TRBV28 to TRBJ1-5; TRBD1 is a possible D gene (6 bases). Trimming took 7 bases from V and 0 from J, leaving 13 bases between them. This CDR3 spans 15 amino acids. The germline CDR1 and CDR2 sequences are MDHEN and SYDVKM. CDR3 protein: CASTPGGLSNQPQHF. Here the CDR3 DNA reads TGTGCCAGCACCCCGGGGGGGCTTAGCAATCAGCCCCAGCATTTT.

The rearrangement links TRBV7-9 to TRBJ2-3; tentatively, D is TRBD2 (6 bases). Trimming removed 5 bases from V and 8 bases from J, with 20 bases in between. Germline V gene lookup returns CDR1 SEHNR and CDR2 FQNEAQ (reference sequence). The CDR3 is made up of 15 amino acids. The chain's CDR3 is CASSPAVADYGTQYF. DNA for the CDR3: TGTGCCAGCAGCCCCGCCGTCGCGGACTACGGTACGCAGTATTTT.

The chain links TRBV4-1 to TRBJ1-2; 7 nucleotides agree with TRBD1. CDR1 and CDR2 (germline): MGHRA, YSYEKL. With 0 bases clipped from V and 5 bases from J, the junction kept 12 bases outside the gene matches. This CDR3 spans 17 amino acids. The CDR3, as DNA: TGCGCCAGCAGCCAAGATTTGGGGCAGGGACAGCCTTATGGCTACACCTTC. It is translated as CASSQDLGQGQPYGYTF.

The chain is built from TRBV6-5 and TRBJ1-2; tentative D call: TRBD1 (5 bases). CDR1 MNHEY and CDR2 SVGAGI come from the germline V gene. The CDR3 is made up of 12 amino acids. V lost 2 bases and J lost 13, with 14 bases in between. The CDR3, as DNA: TGTGCCAGCAGTTACGGACCGGGGGTAGGCACCTTC. Translating it yields CASSYGPGVGTF.

The V call is TRBV15, the J call TRBJ2-2; D perhaps matches TRBD2 (6 bases). The CDR3 contains 17 residues. V was trimmed by 1 base and J by 7 bases, leaving 19 bases between them. CDR1 and CDR2 (germline): LNHNV, YYDKDF (reference sequence). The CDR3: CATSRGGDAGRIGELFF. The DNA for the CDR3 is TGTGCCACCAGCAGAGGGGGGGACGCAGGACGTATCGGGGAGCTGTTTTTT. The full variable domain, rest sourced from reference TRBV15 and TRBJ2-2, is DAMVIQNPRYQVTQFGKPVTLSCSQTLNHNVMYWYQQKSSQAPKLLFHYYDKDFNNEADTPDNFQSRRPNTSFCFLDIRSPGLGDTAMYLCATSRGGDAGRIGELFFGEGSRLTVL.

The chain links TRBV6-1 to TRBJ2-5; TRBD2 matches 11 bases. Germline assignment: CDR1 MNHNS and CDR2 SASEGT. With V trimmed by 3 bases and J by 4 bases, 10 bases remained unmatched. This CDR3 is built from 17 residues. CDR3 region: CASSDQTSGVTGETQYF. In DNA form, the CDR3 reads TGTGCCAGCAGTGACCAGACTAGCGGGGTAACAGGAGAGACCCAGTACTTC.

This rearrangement joins TRBV28 to TRBJ1-2; possible D gene TRBD1, 6 bases. V lost 5 bases and J 1 base, leaving 17 bases between the germline ends. Germline lookup yields CDR1 MDHEN and CDR2 SYDVKM. The CDR3 spans 16 residues. DNA of the CDR3: TGTGCCAGCAGTATCGGGCAGGGGCTGTTTAACTATGGCTACACCTTC. Protein sequence: CASSIGQGLFNYGYTF.

V and J are TRBV10-1 and TRBJ1-4; 7 bases align to TRBD1. Germline V CDR1 and CDR2: WNHNN, SYGVQD (reference sequence). The CDR3 consists of 14 residues. Trimming removed 7 bases from V and 9 bases from J; junction bases left unmatched: 11. The CDR3 sequence is CASTPGGSSKKLFF. The CDR3 DNA reads TGCGCCAGCACCCCAGGGGGTTCTTCGAAAAAACTGTTTTTT.

This clone showed up just a few times. This rearrangement joins TRBV4-1 to TRBJ1-2; 9 nucleotides agree with TRBD1. The CDR3 sequence is 16 residues long. V was clipped by 3 bases and J by 7 bases; unmatched bases: 12. Germline V lookup: CDR1 MGHRA, CDR2 YSYEKL. The DNA of the CDR3 is TGCGCCAGCAGCCAGGGGACAGGGACGACTTCGGGTGGCTACACCTTC. Its protein product is CASSQGTGTTSGGYTF.